This T cell receptor (beta chain) came from a study of T cells in Graves' hyperthyroidism and ophthalmopathy. Regarding the study as a whole: Blood also showed most of the thyroid clonotypes that were expanded above 0.001.

Amplified TCR beta CDR3 regions came from RNA transcripts. With the HTBI primer set, the TCR CDR3 went through a first round of RT-PCR. TCRdb analysed the multiplex PCR reads with MiXCR anew, one entry per CDR3 protein. The table lists roughly 570,000 distinct CDR3 sequences, 15% to 17% of them singletons, with 7.3% in the top ten. Germline V gives CDR1 MNHEY, CDR2 SVGEGT. Trimming left V 0 bases short and J 6 bases short, with 16 bases between. CDR3 length: 16 amino acids. The table lists this clonotype with a few counts. Its antigen is unknown. Uncontrolled infections, other autoimmune diseases, pregnancy or lactation led to exclusion of patients. The PBMCs studied were ones that came from 10 ml fresh peripheral blood.

The source of this sequence is a woman between 25 and 40 years old with Graves' hyperthyroidism. The sequencing sample was made of blood. This chain joins TRBV6-2 or TRBV6-3 and TRBJ2-3; D may be TRBD1 (5 bases). Here the CDR3 reads CASSYSGRRVSDTQYF. The CDR3 region has the DNA TGTGCCAGCAGTTACTCGGGGCGTCGGGTTTCGGATACGCAGTATTTT.